These 16 T cell receptor beta chains were all obtained from the same sample, sequenced in a study of OX40 agonist ivuxolimab in advanced cancers. Sequencing used immunoSEQ multiplex PCR; TCRdb keeps in-frame clones, though not all of them. The table lists about 54,000 clones, roughly 86% of them singletons. The specimen comprised CD4+ or CD8+ T cells sorted from blood, sampled in a trial of the OX40 agonist ivuxolimab. The receptors come from an adult with an advanced solid tumor such as melanoma, head and neck, liver or kidney cancer.

This clone came up once. The rearrangement links TRBV14 to TRBJ2-2, with D uncertain. V was trimmed by 2 bases and J by 0 bases, leaving 10 bases between them. The CDR3 sequence is 16 residues long. The germline gives CDR1 SGHDN, CDR2 FVKESK. As DNA, the CDR3 is TGTGCCAGCAGCCAACTTGACTTCACGAACACCGGGGAGCTGTTTTTT. Protein sequence: CASSQLDFTNTGELFF.

The chain couples TRBV5-1 to TRBJ2-1; the match to TRBD2 covers 15 bases. V lost 4 bases, J lost 5 bases, and 13 bases stayed unmatched. This CDR3 contains 19 residues. The germline CDR1 and CDR2 sequences are SGHRS and YFSETQ. The CDR3 coding sequence is TGCGCCAGCAGCCCGCTATCCGGGACTAGCGGGAGGAAAGACAATGAGCAGTTCTTC. Translated: CASSPLSGTSGRKDNEQFF.

The genes are TRBV5-1 and TRBJ1-2; D gene uncertain. V dropped 4 bases and J dropped 2 bases, with 9 bases sitting between them. The CDR3 is 13 residues long. The V gene's germline CDR1 is SGHRS and CDR2 YFSETQ. DNA for the CDR3: TGCGCCAGCAGCCTCAGGCCCAACTATGGCTACACCTTC. This translates into CASSLRPNYGYTF.

The rearrangement links TRBV11-2 to TRBJ2-7, with D perhaps matching TRBD1 (5 bases). Trimming stripped 0 bases from V and 1 base from J, with 13 bases between. Germline loops: CDR1 SGHAT, CDR2 FQNNGV. The length of the CDR3 is 16 residues. The CDR3 sequence: CASSLEGQGISYEQYF. The CDR3 DNA sequence: TGTGCCAGCAGCTTAGAAGGCCAGGGAATATCCTACGAGCAGTACTTC.

This rearrangement joins TRBV7-2 to TRBJ2-3; perhaps TRBD2 as D (5 bases). The CDR3 loop spans 15 amino acids. Deletions cut 8 bases from V and 3 bases from J, with 18 bases between. Germline V lookup: CDR1 SGHTA, CDR2 FQGNSA. DNA for the CDR3: TGTGCCAGCCTCGACGGGGTTGGGGTTACAGATACGCAGTATTTT. It translates to CASLDGVGVTDTQYF.

Concerning this clone itself: An end of the junction differs from the germline gene, which may be a read error. Different DNA sequences within this sample yield the same CDR3. The gene calls are TRBV9 and TRBJ2-2, with TRBD2 matching 8 bases. There are 13 residues in the CDR3. Germline V lookup: CDR1 SGDLS, CDR2 YYNGEE. CDR3 amino acids: CASSVAGTGELFF. In DNA form, the CDR3 reads TGCGCCAGCAGCGTAGCGGGGACAGGGGAGCTGTTTTTT.

Remarks on this clone: Different DNA sequences within this sample yield the same CDR3. The chain links TRBV4-3 to TRBJ2-5; either TRBD1 or TRBD2 may fit D (5 bases each). Trimming took 0 bases from V and 6 from J, leaving 20 bases between them. CDR1 is LGHNA, CDR2 YSLEER, per germline. This CDR3 spans 17 amino acids. The CDR3 nucleotides read TGCGCCAGCAGCCAAGACATCGGGACGGGGAAGTTGCAGACCCAGTACTTC. It translates to CASSQDIGTGKLQTQYF.

This sequence joins TRBV5-1 and TRBJ1-2, with D possibly being TRBD1 (6 bases). The CDR3 totals 19 residues. Germline CDR1 and CDR2: SGHRS and YFSETQ. V lost 1 base and J 8 bases, leaving 30 bases between the germline ends. DNA of the CDR3: TGCGCCAGCAGCTTGTCTTCCGGGGCAGGGGCCCTCACCGGGGGAGGCTACACCTTC. Its protein product is CASSLSSGAGALTGGGYTF.

This chain joins TRBV7-2 and TRBJ2-7, with a possible D match to TRBD2 (5 bases). Germline V gene lookup returns CDR1 SGHTA and CDR2 FQGNSA. V was trimmed by 2 bases and J by 3 bases, leaving 17 bases between them. The CDR3 covers 16 residues. This chain's CDR3 is CASSLRRTGRNYEQYF. DNA of the CDR3: TGTGCCAGCAGCTTAAGGAGGACGGGCAGGAACTACGAGCAGTACTTC.

This chain connects TRBV27 to TRBJ2-1; D not certain. V shed 1 base and J shed 3 bases, with 7 bases lying between them. The germline gives CDR1 MNHEY, CDR2 SMNVEV (reference sequence). The CDR3 is 14 amino acids. The CDR3 reads CASSLFERYNEQFF. The CDR3, as DNA: TGTGCCAGCAGTTTATTTGAGCGCTACAATGAGCAGTTCTTC.

This clone was counted only a few times. The chain employs TRBV30 and TRBJ1-1, with D perhaps TRBD1 (6 bases). The CDR3 consists of 12 residues. CDR1 is GTSNPN and CDR2 is SVGIG in the germline V gene (reference sequence). The V end lost 7 bases, the J end lost 11 bases, and 20 bases lay between the germline ends. The CDR3 region has the DNA TGTGCCTCGGACAGATTCGGGGACGGGGCTTTCTTT. This translates into CASDRFGDGAFF.

CDR3 in amino acids: CATSREYFRGGVWGYTF. The CDR3 coding sequence is TGTGCCACCAGCAGAGAGTACTTCAGGGGAGGGGTTTGGGGCTACACCTTC. The chain is built from TRBV15 and TRBJ1-2; TRBD1 might be the D (6 bases). The CDR3 contains 17 residues. CDR1 LNHNV and CDR2 YYDKDF come from the germline V gene (reference sequence). V was pared by 0 bases and J by 8 bases, with 22 bases between. The entire variable domain, with the rest obtained from reference TRBV15 and TRBJ1-2, is as follows: DAMVIQNPRYQVTQFGKPVTLSCSQTLNHNVMYWYQQKSSQAPKLLFHYYDKDFNNEADTPDNFQSRRPNTSFCFLDIRSPGLGDTAMYLCATSREYFRGGVWGYTFGSGTRLTVV.

The V and J genes are TRBV2 and TRBJ2-7, with 8 bases lining up with TRBD2. This CDR3 has 15 residues. CDR1 and CDR2 from the germline V gene are SNHLY and FYNNEI. The J segment lost 0 bases and the V segment lost 5 bases, leaving 6 bases of the junction unmatched. The DNA of the CDR3 is TGTGCCAGCAGTCGTAGCGGGAAAAGCTCCTACGAGCAGTACTTC. Translation gives CASSRSGKSSYEQYF. The full variable domain, rest sourced from reference TRBV2 and TRBJ2-7, is EPEVTQTPSHQVTQMGQEVILRCVPISNHLYFYWYRQILGQKVEFLVSFYNNEISEKSEIFDDQFSVERPDGSNFTLKIRSTKLEDSAMYFCASSRSGKSSYEQYFGPGTRLTVT.

The chain couples TRBV18 to TRBJ2-1, with TRBD2 as a possible D gene (5 bases). V was clipped by 1 base and J by 14 bases, with 15 bases between them. The germline V gene has CDR1 KGHSH and CDR2 LQKENI. The CDR3 extends over 13 amino acids. The CDR3 DNA reads TGTGCCAGCTCACCACTTCTAGCCCCCCCGGAGTTCTTC. This codes for CASSPLLAPPEFF.

J is TRBJ1-1 and V is TRBV6-5; 7 nucleotides match TRBD1. Germline-derived CDR1 and CDR2 are MNHEY and SVGAGI. The CDR3 spans 15 residues. V trimming: 4 bases; J trimming: 4 bases; junction bases outside the gene matches: 9. CDR3 in DNA: TGTGCCAGCAGTTTCACAGGGGTTGACGGCACTGAAGCTTTCTTT. Protein: CASSFTGVDGTEAFF.

The chain employs TRBV7-2 and TRBJ2-5; 14 bases are a match to TRBD2. The germline V gene encodes CDR1 SGHTA and CDR2 FQGNSA. CDR3 length equals 17 residues. Losses at the gene ends were 3 bases for V and 5 bases for J; bases not matched to a gene: 8. CDR3 in amino acids: CASSFGTSGSGAETQYF. CDR3 nucleotide sequence: TGTGCCAGCAGCTTTGGGACTAGCGGGAGTGGGGCTGAGACCCAGTACTTC.